This T cell receptor beta chain stems from a study of T cell responses to AZD1222 COVID-19 vaccine. The repertoire was sequenced with immunoSEQ multiplex PCR; TCRdb's copy has only in-frame clones and lacks some. The sample gives 150,000 or so clones, 90% to 95% of which show up once; more than 1.2% is in the top ten. Findings and limits, study-wide: Just six AZD1222 recipients tested seropositive at baseline.

This CDR3 comprises 20 residues. The J segment lost 5 bases and the V segment lost 4 bases, leaving 24 bases of the junction unmatched. Germline CDR1 reads SGHRS; CDR2 reads YFSETQ. Comments on this clone: The target antigen is unknown.

The specimen comprised peripheral blood, sampled on day 0 of AZD1222 vaccination. This chain connects TRBV5-1 to TRBJ1-2; TRBD1 aligns across 9 bases. This clonotype was obtained from an adult in good health. CDR3 DNA: TGCGCCAGCAGCCTGGGACAGGGCTCCTCGTCCCCTGCCATTTGGTATGGCTACACCTTC. It encodes CASSLGQGSSSPAIWYGYTF.